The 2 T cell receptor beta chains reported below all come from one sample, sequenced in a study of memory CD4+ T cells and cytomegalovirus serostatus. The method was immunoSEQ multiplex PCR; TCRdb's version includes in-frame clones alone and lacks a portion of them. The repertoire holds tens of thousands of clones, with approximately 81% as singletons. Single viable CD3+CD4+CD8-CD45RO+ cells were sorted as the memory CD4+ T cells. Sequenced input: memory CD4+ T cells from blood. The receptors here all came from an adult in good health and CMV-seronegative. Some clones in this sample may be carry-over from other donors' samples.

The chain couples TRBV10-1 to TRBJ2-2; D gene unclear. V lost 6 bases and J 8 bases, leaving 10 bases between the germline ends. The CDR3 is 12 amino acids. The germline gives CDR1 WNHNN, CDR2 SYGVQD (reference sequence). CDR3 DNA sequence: TGCGCCAGCAGGGCCCAAACGGGGGAGCTGTTTTTT. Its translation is CASRAQTGELFF.

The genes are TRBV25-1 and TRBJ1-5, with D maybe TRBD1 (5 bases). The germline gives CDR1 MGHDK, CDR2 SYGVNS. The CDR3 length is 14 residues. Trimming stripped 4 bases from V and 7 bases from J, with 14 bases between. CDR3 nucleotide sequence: TGTGCCAGCAGTGGAGGTCAGGGTAACCAGCCCCAGCATTTT. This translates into CASSGGQGNQPQHF.